A selection of T cell receptor beta chains follows, all from one sample in a study of OX40 agonist ivuxolimab in advanced cancers. Here immunoSEQ multiplex PCR was the method, and the copy in TCRdb shows in-frame clones only, minus some. The table shows 55,000 to 65,000 clones, with about 90% occurring only once. The sequencing used CD4+ or CD8+ T cells sorted from blood, collected in a trial of the OX40 agonist ivuxolimab. The receptors shown here come from an adult with an advanced solid tumor such as melanoma, head and neck, liver or kidney cancer. CDR3s include the opening cysteine and the closing phenylalanine or tryptophan. A D gene is named only where the DNA matches it firmly. Clone sizes are given selectively: once, few, many, or a class where the clone is expanded.

d_call clone_size j_call v_call cdr3_aa cdr3_nt
TRBD2 . TRBJ2-1 TRBV28 CASSFPSGEYNEQFF TGTGCCAGCAGTTTCCCGAGCGGGGAGTACAATGAGCAGTTCTTC
. . TRBJ2-1 TRBV7-2 CASSYTDSYNEQFF TGTGCCAGCAGCTACACCGACTCCTACAATGAGCAGTTCTTC
TRBD2 . TRBJ2-1 TRBV6-4 CASSPGTSWASEQFF TGTGCCAGCAGCCCAGGGACTAGTTGGGCCAGTGAGCAGTTCTTC
TRBD1 . TRBJ1-6 TRBV6-1 CASRTGGSPLHF TGTGCCAGCAGGACAGGGGGTTCACCCCTCCACTTT
. once TRBJ1-5 TRBV19 CASSPYSNQPQHF TGTGCCAGTAGCCCATATAGCAATCAGCCCCAGCATTTT
. . TRBJ2-1 TRBV5-6 CASSLEWLGLNEQFF TGTGCCAGCAGCTTGGAGTGGCTGGGGCTGAATGAGCAGTTCTTC
. . TRBJ1-2 TRBV6-5 CASSYSGGFNYGYTF TGTGCCAGCAGTTACTCCGGGGGTTTTAACTATGGCTACACCTTC
. . TRBJ2-7 TRBV2 CASSEGPGGLTYEQYF TGTGCCAGCAGTGAAGGTCCCGGGGGGCTTACCTACGAGCAGTACTTC
. . TRBJ1-5 TRBV18 CASSPGHQPQHF TGTGCCAGCTCACCAGGGCATCAGCCCCAGCATTTT
. once TRBJ1-2 TRBV5-3 CARSLSQRNYGYTF TGTGCCAGAAGCCTATCACAGCGCAACTATGGCTACACCTTC
. . TRBJ1-6 TRBV7-8 CASSPTGGGSPLHF TGTGCCAGCAGCCCAACGGGTGGGGGATCACCCCTCCACTTT
TRBD1 . TRBJ1-1 TRBV5-4 CASSPGTGDLRAFF TGTGCCAGCAGCCCCGGGACAGGGGACCTGAGAGCTTTCTTT
TRBD2 . TRBJ2-3 TRBV4-2 CASSQERGASTDTQYF TGTGCCAGCAGCCAGGAGCGGGGGGCCAGCACAGATACGCAGTATTTT
. . TRBJ1-2 TRBV2 CASSYRGIIYGYTF TGTGCCAGCAGCTACCGGGGGATTATCTATGGCTACACCTTC
TRBD1 . TRBJ2-1 TRBV30 CAWGTGNNEQFF TGTGCCTGGGGGACAGGGAACAATGAGCAGTTCTTC
. . TRBJ2-1 TRBV2 CASSAYNEQFF TGTGCCAGCAGTGCCTACAATGAGCAGTTCTTC
. once TRBJ2-5 TRBV7-8 CASRSSPETQYF TGTGCCAGCAGGTCCTCTCCGGAGACCCAGTACTTC
. . TRBJ2-3 TRBV28 CASSFRPDTQYF TGTGCCAGCAGTTTTCGGCCAGATACGCAGTATTTT
TRBD2 . TRBJ2-2 TRBV25-1 CVSSLSGRERGELFF TGTGTCAGCAGTCTTAGCGGGAGAGAGAGGGGGGAGCTGTTTTTT
. . TRBJ2-3 TRBV28 CASSPGPGGLDTQYF TGTGCCAGCAGTCCCGGGCCCGGGGGCTTAGATACGCAGTATTTT
. . TRBJ2-1 TRBV7-9 CASSLALAGEQFF TGTGCCAGCAGCTTAGCGTTGGCGGGAGAGCAGTTCTTC
. . TRBJ2-1 TRBV5-4 CASSLRGVVQFF TGTGCCAGCAGCTTGCGGGGCGTCGTGCAGTTCTTC
TRBD1 . TRBJ1-6 TRBV28 CASSLGRGRYNSPLHF TGTGCCAGCAGTTTGGGCAGGGGGAGGTATAATTCACCCCTCCACTTT
TRBD2 few TRBJ2-1 TRBV7-9 CASSLGLAGHNEQFF TGTGCCAGCAGCTTAGGGTTAGCGGGACACAATGAGCAGTTCTTC
. . TRBJ1-1 TRBV6-5 CASNLFGGGGTEAFF TGTGCCAGCAACCTCTTCGGGGGGGGCGGCACTGAAGCTTTCTTT
. . TRBJ2-7 TRBV30 CAWTGGLYEQYF TGTGCCTGGACAGGAGGTTTGTACGAGCAGTACTTC
. . TRBJ1-1 TRBV27 CASSRRGFEAFF TGTGCCAGCAGCCGCCGGGGCTTTGAAGCTTTCTTT
. . TRBJ2-1 TRBV6-5 CAILFEGQQFF TGTGCCATCCTATTTGAGGGTCAGCAGTTCTTC
. . TRBJ1-2 TRBV30 CAWSGTGTNYGYTF TGTGCCTGGAGTGGAACGGGAACTAACTATGGCTACACCTTC
. . TRBJ2-3 TRBV25-1 CASSVSGLASTDTQYF TGTGCCAGCAGTGTCAGCGGCCTCGCTAGCACAGATACGCAGTATTTT
. . TRBJ2-3 TRBV9 CASSGTIGTDTQYF TGTGCCAGCAGCGGGACTATTGGCACAGATACGCAGTATTTT
. . TRBJ1-2 TRBV7-2 CASSQFGRSYGYTF TGTGCCAGCAGCCAATTCGGACGGAGCTATGGCTACACCTTC
. . TRBJ1-5 TRBV9 CASSVDGALAPQHF TGTGCCAGCAGCGTAGATGGGGCTCTAGCGCCCCAGCATTTT
. . TRBJ1-5 TRBV30 CAWTSDNHQPQHF TGTGCCTGGACCTCAGACAACCATCAGCCCCAGCATTTT
. . TRBJ2-3 TRBV4-3 CASSQESSDTQYF TGCGCCAGCAGCCAAGAATCTTCAGATACGCAGTATTTT
. . TRBJ1-3 TRBV12-5 CASGPGFFEGRVGNTIYF TGTGCTAGTGGTCCGGGGTTTTTCGAGGGGCGCGTTGGAAACACCATATATTTT
TRBD1 . TRBJ2-3 TRBV29-1 CSVVGTALTDTQYF TGCAGCGTGGTCGGGACAGCACTCACAGATACGCAGTATTTT
TRBD2 . TRBJ2-1 TRBV9 CASSGGLAGYNEQFF TGTGCCAGCAGCGGAGGACTAGCGGGCTACAATGAGCAGTTCTTC
TRBD2 . TRBJ2-1 TRBV9 CASHGEGTEQFF TGTGCCAGCCATGGGGAGGGCACTGAGCAGTTCTTC
. . TRBJ1-1 TRBV30 CAYKVAEAFF TGTGCCTATAAAGTCGCTGAAGCTTTCTTT
. . TRBJ1-1 TRBV5-4 CASSYRESTEAFF TGTGCCAGCAGTTACAGGGAGAGCACTGAAGCTTTCTTT
. . TRBJ2-2 TRBV2 CASSEDTGELFF TGTGCCAGCAGTGAGGACACCGGGGAGCTGTTTTTT
. . TRBJ2-1 TRBV29-1 CSVEAVNFSEQFF TGCAGCGTTGAAGCCGTCAATTTTTCAGAGCAGTTCTTC
. . TRBJ2-1 TRBV4-3 CASSQVAGPYNEQFF TGCGCCAGCAGCCAAGTGGCAGGACCTTACAATGAGCAGTTCTTC
TRBD1 . TRBJ1-3 TRBV28 CASFPTGAGNTIYF TGTGCCAGCTTCCCGACAGGGGCTGGAAACACCATATATTTT